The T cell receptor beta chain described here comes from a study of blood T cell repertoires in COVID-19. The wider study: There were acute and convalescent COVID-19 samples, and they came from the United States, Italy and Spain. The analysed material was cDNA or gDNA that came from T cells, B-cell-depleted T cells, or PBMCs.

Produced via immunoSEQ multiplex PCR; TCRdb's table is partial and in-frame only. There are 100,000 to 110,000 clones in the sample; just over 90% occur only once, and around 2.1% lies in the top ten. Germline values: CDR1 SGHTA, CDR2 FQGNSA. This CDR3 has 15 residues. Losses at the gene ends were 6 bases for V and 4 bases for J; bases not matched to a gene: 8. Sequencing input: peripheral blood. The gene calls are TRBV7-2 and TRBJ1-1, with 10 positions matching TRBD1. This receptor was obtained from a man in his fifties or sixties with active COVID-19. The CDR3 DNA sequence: TGTGCCAGCAGTTTCCCGGGACAGGGGACCACTGAAGCTTTCTTT. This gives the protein CASSFPGQGTTEAFF.